The present T cell receptor beta chain was sequenced within a study of glioma-infiltrating T cells after dendritic cell vaccination. As for the study in general: Autologous tumor lysate-pulsed dendritic cell vaccination was given between the early 2000s and the early 2010s.

The time point here: after dendritic cell vaccination, including at tumor progression/relapse. V lost 0 bases and J lost 7, with 19 bases in between. This CDR3 comprises 17 residues. From germline, CDR1 is WNHNN and CDR2 SYGVQD (reference sequence). Assay used: immunoSEQ multiplex PCR; TCRdb lists only in-frame clones, some missing. The sample lists around 83,000 clones; around 84% were seen once. Sequencing was performed on blood, taken after dendritic cell vaccination. This TCR was recovered from a human donor with glioblastoma. This chain links TRBV10-1 with TRBJ1-3, with a weak D call TRBD1 (5 bases). In nucleotides, the CDR3 is TGCGCCAGCAGTGAGTCCATGGGGCGGATCTCGCCTAACACCATATATTTT. Amino acid sequence: CASSESMGRISPNTIYF.